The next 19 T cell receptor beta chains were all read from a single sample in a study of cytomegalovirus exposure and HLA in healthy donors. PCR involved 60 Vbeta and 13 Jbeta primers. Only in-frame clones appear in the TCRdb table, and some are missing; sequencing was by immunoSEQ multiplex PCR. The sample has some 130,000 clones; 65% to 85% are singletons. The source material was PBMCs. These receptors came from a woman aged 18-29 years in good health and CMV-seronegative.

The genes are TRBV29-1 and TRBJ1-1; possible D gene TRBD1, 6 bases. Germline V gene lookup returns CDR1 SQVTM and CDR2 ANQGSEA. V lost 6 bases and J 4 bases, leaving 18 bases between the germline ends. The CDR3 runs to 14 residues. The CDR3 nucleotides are TGCAGCGTCCGAACTCAGGGGAGCGGCACTGAAGCTTTCTTT. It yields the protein CSVRTQGSGTEAFF. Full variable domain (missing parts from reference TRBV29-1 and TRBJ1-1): SAVISQKPSRDICQRGTSLTIQCQVDSQVTMMFWYRQQPGQSLTLIATANQGSEATYESGFVIDKFPISRPNLTFSTLTVSNMSPEDSSIYLCSVRTQGSGTEAFFGQGTRLTVV.

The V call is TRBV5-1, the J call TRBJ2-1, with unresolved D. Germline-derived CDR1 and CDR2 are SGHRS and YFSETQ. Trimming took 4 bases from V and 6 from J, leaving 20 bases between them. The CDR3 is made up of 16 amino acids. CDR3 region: CASSPITSEVINEQFF. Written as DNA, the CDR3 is TGCGCCAGCAGCCCTATTACCTCTGAGGTTATCAATGAGCAGTTCTTC. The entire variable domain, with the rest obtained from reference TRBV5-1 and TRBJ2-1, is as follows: KAGVTQTPRYLIKTRGQQVTLSCSPISGHRSVSWYQQTPGQGLQFLFEYFSETQRNKGNFPGRFSGRQFSNSRSEMNVSTLELGDSALYLCASSPITSEVINEQFFGPGTRLTVL.

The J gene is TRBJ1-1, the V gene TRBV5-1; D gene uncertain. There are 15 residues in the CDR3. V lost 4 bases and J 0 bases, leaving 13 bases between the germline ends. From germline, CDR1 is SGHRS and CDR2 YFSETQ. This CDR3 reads CASSKEQFMNTEAFF. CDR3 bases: TGCGCCAGCAGCAAAGAACAGTTCATGAACACTGAAGCTTTCTTT.

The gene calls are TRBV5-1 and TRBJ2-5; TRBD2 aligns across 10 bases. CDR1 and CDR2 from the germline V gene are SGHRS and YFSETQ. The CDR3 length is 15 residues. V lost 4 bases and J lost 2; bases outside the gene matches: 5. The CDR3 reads CASSPQLAGQETQYF. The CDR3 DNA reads TGCGCCAGCAGCCCCCAACTAGCGGGGCAAGAGACCCAGTACTTC. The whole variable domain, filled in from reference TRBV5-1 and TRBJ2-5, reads KAGVTQTPRYLIKTRGQQVTLSCSPISGHRSVSWYQQTPGQGLQFLFEYFSETQRNKGNFPGRFSGRQFSNSRSEMNVSTLELGDSALYLCASSPQLAGQETQYFGPGTRLLVL.

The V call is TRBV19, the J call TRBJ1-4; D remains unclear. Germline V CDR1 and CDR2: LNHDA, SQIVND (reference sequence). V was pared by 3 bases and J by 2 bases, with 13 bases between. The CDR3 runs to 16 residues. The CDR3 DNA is TGTGCCAGTAGTATCCAGGTTCAACGCACTAATGAAAAACTGTTTTTT. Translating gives CASSIQVQRTNEKLFF.

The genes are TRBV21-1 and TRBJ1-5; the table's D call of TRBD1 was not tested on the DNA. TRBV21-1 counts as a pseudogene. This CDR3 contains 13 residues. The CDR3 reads CASSKTGNQPQHF. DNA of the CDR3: TGTGCCAGCAGCAAGACAGGGAATCAGCCCCAGCATTTT.

The CDR3 protein is CASSFQGAGETQYF. The CDR3 DNA follows: TGTGCCAGCAGCTTCCAGGGGGCCGGGGAGACCCAGTACTTC. This chain joins TRBV5-4 and TRBJ2-5, with TRBD1 matching over 8 bases. CDR1 is SGHNT and CDR2 is YYREEE in the germline V gene (reference sequence). V dropped 2 bases and J dropped 5; count of bases not matched to a gene: 5. The CDR3 spans 14 residues.

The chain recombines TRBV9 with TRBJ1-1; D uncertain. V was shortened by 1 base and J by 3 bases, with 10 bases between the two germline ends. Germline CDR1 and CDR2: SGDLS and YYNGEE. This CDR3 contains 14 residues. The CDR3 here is CASSVFKEDTEAFF. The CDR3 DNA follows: TGTGCCAGCAGCGTATTCAAGGAGGACACTGAAGCTTTCTTT.

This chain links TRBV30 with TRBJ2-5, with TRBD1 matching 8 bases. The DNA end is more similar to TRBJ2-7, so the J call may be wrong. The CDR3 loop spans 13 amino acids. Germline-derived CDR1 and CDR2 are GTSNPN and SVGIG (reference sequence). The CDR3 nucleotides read TGTGCCTGCACTACAGGGGGCTCCTACGAGCAGTACTTC. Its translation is CACTTGGSYEQYF.

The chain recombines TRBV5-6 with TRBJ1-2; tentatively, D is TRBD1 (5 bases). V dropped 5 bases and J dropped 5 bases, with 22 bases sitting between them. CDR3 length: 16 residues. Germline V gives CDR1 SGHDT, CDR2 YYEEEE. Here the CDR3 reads CASSYATERSMYGYTF. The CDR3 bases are TGTGCCAGCAGTTACGCGACAGAACGGAGCATGTATGGCTACACCTTC.

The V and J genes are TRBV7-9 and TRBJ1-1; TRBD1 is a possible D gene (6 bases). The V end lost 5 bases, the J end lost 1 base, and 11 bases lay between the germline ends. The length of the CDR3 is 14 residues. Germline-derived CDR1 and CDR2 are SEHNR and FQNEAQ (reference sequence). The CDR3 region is CASSARTANTEAFF. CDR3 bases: TGTGCCAGCAGCGCCAGGACAGCGAACACTGAAGCTTTCTTT.

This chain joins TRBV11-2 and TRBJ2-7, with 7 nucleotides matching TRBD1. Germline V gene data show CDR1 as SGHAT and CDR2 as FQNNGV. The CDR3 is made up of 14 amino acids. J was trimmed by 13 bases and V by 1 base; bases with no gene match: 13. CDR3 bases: TGTGCCAGCAGCTTAGGTACTCGCCAACAGGGGATATACTTC. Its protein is CASSLGTRQQGIYF.

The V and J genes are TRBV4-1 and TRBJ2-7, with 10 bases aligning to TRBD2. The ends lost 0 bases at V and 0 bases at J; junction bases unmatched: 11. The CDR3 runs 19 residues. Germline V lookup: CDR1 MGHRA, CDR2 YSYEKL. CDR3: CASSQDRLAGAPSSYEQYF. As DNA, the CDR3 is TGCGCCAGCAGCCAAGATCGGCTAGCGGGAGCGCCGAGCTCCTACGAGCAGTACTTC.

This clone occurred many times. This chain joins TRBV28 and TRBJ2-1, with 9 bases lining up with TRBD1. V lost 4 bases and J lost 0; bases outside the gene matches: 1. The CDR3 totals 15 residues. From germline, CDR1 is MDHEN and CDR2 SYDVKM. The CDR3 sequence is CASSSTGGSYNEQFF. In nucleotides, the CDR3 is TGTGCCAGCAGTTCGACAGGGGGCTCCTACAATGAGCAGTTCTTC. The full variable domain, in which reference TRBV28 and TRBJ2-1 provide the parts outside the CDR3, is DVKVTQSSRYLVKRTGEKVFLECVQDMDHENMFWYRQDPGLGLRLIYFSYDVKMKEKGDIPEGYSVSREKKERFSLILESASTNQTSMYLCASSSTGGSYNEQFFGPGTRLTVL.

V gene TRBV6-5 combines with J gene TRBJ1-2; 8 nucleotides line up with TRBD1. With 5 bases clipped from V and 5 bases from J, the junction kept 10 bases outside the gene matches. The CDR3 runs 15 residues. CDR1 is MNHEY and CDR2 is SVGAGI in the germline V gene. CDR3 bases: TGTGCCAGCAGTCCGGGCGCCACAGGGGGATATGGCTACACCTTC. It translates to CASSPGATGGYGYTF.

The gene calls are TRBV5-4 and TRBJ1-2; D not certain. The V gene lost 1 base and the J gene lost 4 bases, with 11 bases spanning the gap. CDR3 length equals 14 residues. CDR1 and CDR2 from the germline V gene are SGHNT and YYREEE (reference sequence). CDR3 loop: CASSLYIPGYGYTF. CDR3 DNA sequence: TGTGCCAGCAGCTTGTATATCCCAGGCTATGGCTACACCTTC.

The CDR3 region has the DNA TGCGCCAGCAGCTTGGTACAGGGGTATGGCTACACCTTC. Translation gives CASSLVQGYGYTF. The chain carries TRBV5-1 and TRBJ1-2; TRBD1 matches 7 bases. With V trimmed by 0 bases and J by 5 bases, 1 base remained unmatched. The germline CDR1 and CDR2 sequences are SGHRS and YFSETQ. The CDR3 loop spans 13 amino acids.

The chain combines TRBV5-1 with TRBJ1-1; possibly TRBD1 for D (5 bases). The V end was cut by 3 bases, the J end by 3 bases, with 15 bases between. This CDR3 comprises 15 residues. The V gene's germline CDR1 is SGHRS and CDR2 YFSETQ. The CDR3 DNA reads TGCGCCAGCAGCTGGGACGGGGGGACTTACACTGAAGCTTTCTTT. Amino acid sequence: CASSWDGGTYTEAFF.

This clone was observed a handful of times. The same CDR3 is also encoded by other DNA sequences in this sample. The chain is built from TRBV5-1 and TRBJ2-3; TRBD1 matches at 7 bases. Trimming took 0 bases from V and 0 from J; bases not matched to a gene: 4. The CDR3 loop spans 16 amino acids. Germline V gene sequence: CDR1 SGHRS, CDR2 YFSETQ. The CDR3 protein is CASSLGYRGSTDTQYF. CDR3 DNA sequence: TGCGCCAGCAGCTTGGGGTACAGGGGTAGCACAGATACGCAGTATTTT.